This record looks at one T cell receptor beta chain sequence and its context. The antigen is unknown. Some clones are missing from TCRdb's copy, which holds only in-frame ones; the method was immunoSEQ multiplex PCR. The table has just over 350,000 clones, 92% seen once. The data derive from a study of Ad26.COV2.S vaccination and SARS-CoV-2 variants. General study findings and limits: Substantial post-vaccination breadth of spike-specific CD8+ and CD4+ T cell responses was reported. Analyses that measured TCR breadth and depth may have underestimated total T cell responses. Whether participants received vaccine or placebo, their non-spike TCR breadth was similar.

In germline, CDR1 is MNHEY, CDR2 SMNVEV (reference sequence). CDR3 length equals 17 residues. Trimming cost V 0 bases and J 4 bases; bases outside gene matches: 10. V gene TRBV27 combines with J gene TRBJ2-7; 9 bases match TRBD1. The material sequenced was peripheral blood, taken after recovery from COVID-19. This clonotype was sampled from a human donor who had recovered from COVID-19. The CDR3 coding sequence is TGTGCCAGCAGTTTATCCCAACCGGGACAGGGACCATACGAGCAGTACTTC. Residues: CASSLSQPGQGPYEQYF.